This T cell receptor (beta chain) was captured in a study of the immune and genomic landscape of osteosarcoma. Study summary: Roughly 74% presented with localized disease at diagnosis. The study's findings and limits: Compared with cold C1, the hot C3 cluster had higher, still-low clonality. Clonality was low: mean 0.09, highest about 0.31, suggesting limited expansion.

TCRdb's table, derived via immunoSEQ multiplex PCR, lists solely in-frame clones and lacks some. The sample has 10,000 to 12,000 clones; 60% to 85% are singletons. This CDR3 has 15 residues. CDR1 and CDR2 from the germline V gene are SEHNR and FQNEAQ (reference sequence). Trimming stripped 6 bases from V and 0 bases from J, with 13 bases between. For this clone: Its antigen remains unidentified.

The post-treatment osteosarcoma tumors were primary, local recurrence or metastasis specimens from poor-prognosis patients. This sequence originates from a human donor with osteosarcoma. J is TRBJ2-3 and V is TRBV7-9; D is perhaps TRBD2 (6 bases). The specimen was osteosarcoma tumor tissue from the lung. The DNA of the CDR3 is TGTGCCAGCAGTCAGTACGGGGGAAGCACAGATACGCAGTATTTT. It codes for CASSQYGGSTDTQYF.